The next 14 T cell receptor beta chains were all read from a single sample in a study of blood T cell repertoires in COVID-19. Repertoires were generated with immunoSEQ multiplex PCR, while TCRdb's copy carries only in-frame clones and drops some. The sample records 60,000 to 75,000 clones, around 86% being singletons. Sequencing was performed on peripheral blood. The receptors derive from a man aged 50 or older with active COVID-19.

The chain employs TRBV9 and TRBJ2-5, with TRBD2 matching 8 bases. Looked up from germline, CDR1 is SGDLS and CDR2 is YYNGEE. This CDR3 region has 15 residues. V lost 2 bases to trimming and J lost 2 bases; unmatched junction nucleotides: 5. CDR3 sequence: CASSVTSALQETQYF. The CDR3 DNA reads TGTGCCAGCAGCGTGACTAGCGCGTTGCAAGAGACCCAGTACTTC.

The chain is built from TRBV11-3 and TRBJ2-1; 8 nucleotides line up with TRBD1. In germline, CDR1 is SGHNT, CDR2 YENEEA. V lost 1 base and J lost 4; bases outside the gene matches: 6. CDR3 length equals 16 residues. The chain's CDR3 is CASSLGQGAGYNEQFF. In DNA form, the CDR3 reads TGTGCCAGCAGCTTAGGCCAGGGGGCTGGGTACAATGAGCAGTTCTTC.

The V gene is TRBV29-1, the J gene TRBJ1-2; 9 nucleotides align to TRBD1. V lost 6 bases, J lost 8 bases, and 13 bases stayed unmatched. Germline CDR1 is SQVTM and CDR2 is ANQGSEA. The CDR3 totals 14 residues. The CDR3 nucleotides are TGCAGCGTGGTGACAGGGGGAGTTCCGGACGGCTACACCTTC. Protein sequence: CSVVTGGVPDGYTF.

The V and J genes are TRBV7-2 and TRBJ2-1; a weak D match, TRBD2 (5 bases). The CDR3 length is 15 residues. Germline V CDR1 and CDR2: SGHTA, FQGNSA. With 2 bases removed from V and 4 bases from J, the gap between germline ends came to 12 bases. Written as DNA, the CDR3 is TGTGCCAGCAGCTTAAGCGGCCGGGGATACAATGAGCAGTTCTTC. Protein: CASSLSGRGYNEQFF.

The chain carries TRBV7-5 and TRBJ2-5; the table's D call of TRBD1 was not tested on the DNA. TRBV7-5 is given as a pseudogene. The CDR3 runs 16 residues. The CDR3 region is CVRSVAGTGGLETQYF. CDR3 in DNA: TGTGTCAGAAGCGTTGCCGGGACAGGGGGCCTGGAGACCCAGTACTTC.

The gene calls are TRBV24-1 and TRBJ2-5; 10 bases match TRBD2. There are 18 residues in the CDR3. V lost 3 bases and J lost 10; bases outside the gene matches: 19. CDR1 and CDR2 from the germline V gene are KGHDR and SFDVKD. The CDR3 here is CATSDTSGRAPPPGGQYF. In DNA, the CDR3 is TGTGCCACCAGTGATACCAGCGGGAGGGCCCCCCCTCCCGGTGGCCAGTACTTC.

This chain joins TRBV28 and TRBJ1-1; tentative D call: TRBD1 (6 bases). V lost 4 bases to trimming and J lost 4 bases, with 16 bases between them. CDR1 is MDHEN, CDR2 SYDVKM, per germline. The CDR3 contains 15 residues. In DNA form, the CDR3 reads TGTGCCAGCAGTTCCGTACAGGGTAGGGGCACTGAAGCTTTCTTT. Protein sequence: CASSSVQGRGTEAFF.

The chain uses TRBV5-5 and TRBJ2-1; TRBD1 might be the D (6 bases). Trimming pared 0 bases from V and 9 bases from J, leaving 13 bases between. CDR1 and CDR2 from the germline V gene are SGHKS and YYEKEE (reference sequence). The CDR3 contains 14 residues. This CDR3 is CASSLGQGLGEQFF. The CDR3 region has the DNA TGTGCCAGCAGCTTGGGTCAGGGGCTTGGTGAGCAGTTCTTC.

A few counts support this clone. The chain joins TRBV6-2 or TRBV6-3 to TRBJ2-7; a possible D gene is TRBD2 (5 bases). This CDR3 region has 16 residues. The V end lost 0 bases, the J end lost 3 bases, and 15 bases lay between the germline ends. Germline CDR1 MNHEY, CDR2 SVGEGT. The CDR3, as DNA: TGTGCCAGCAGTTACTCCGTACATTTTGGAGGCTACGAGCAGTACTTC. Residues: CASSYSVHFGGYEQYF.

This clone was recorded only once. The V and J genes are TRBV28 and TRBJ2-4; 9 bases are a match to TRBD1. Germline trimming cut 5 bases from V and 8 bases from J; bases unmatched to any gene: 7. Per the germline V gene, CDR1 is MDHEN and CDR2 is SYDVKM. CDR3 length equals 14 residues. The CDR3 loop reads CASSKSWDRDIQYF. CDR3 bases: TGTGCCAGCAGTAAAAGCTGGGACAGGGACATTCAGTACTTC.

V usage is TRBV3-1 (or the pseudogene TRBV3-2) and J usage is TRBJ2-7; D is unresolved. V was cut by 4 bases and J by 0 bases, with 4 bases left in between. CDR3 length equals 12 residues. Germline V lookup: CDR1 LGHDT, CDR2 YNNKEL (reference sequence). CDR3 in DNA: TGTGCCAGCAGCCTCCTCTCCTACGAGCAGTACTTC. Its protein is CASSLLSYEQYF.

The V and J genes are TRBV25-1 and TRBJ1-2, with D possibly TRBD1 on 6 matching bases. CDR3 length equals 14 residues. CDR1 and CDR2 from the germline V gene are MGHDK and SYGVNS. V lost 1 base and J 8 bases, leaving 14 bases between the germline ends. CDR3 in DNA: TGTGCCAGCAGTGAATGGGGGGGCCGTGGGGGCTACACCTTC. Protein sequence: CASSEWGGRGGYTF.

This chain connects TRBV29-1 to TRBJ2-3; TRBD2 aligns across 9 bases. The CDR3 sequence is 15 residues long. Germline V gene data show CDR1 as SQVTM and CDR2 as ANQGSEA. J lost 4 bases, V lost 5 bases, and 10 bases had no gene match. The CDR3 region is CSVPRGSGSADTQYF. Written as DNA, the CDR3 is TGCAGCGTTCCCCGGGGTAGCGGGAGTGCAGATACGCAGTATTTT.

The V gene is TRBV9, the J gene TRBJ2-3; D might be TRBD2 (6 bases). CDR1 and CDR2 from the germline V gene are SGDLS and YYNGEE. The CDR3 runs 15 residues. The V and J ends lost 0 bases and 4 bases respectively, with 12 bases between them. The CDR3 is CASSVGKSGPDTQYF. The CDR3 coding sequence is TGTGCCAGCAGCGTAGGAAAAAGCGGGCCAGATACGCAGTATTTT.